This T cell receptor beta chain was identified in a study of early T cells in non-severe SARS-CoV-2 infection. Study-wide results and caveats: Clonotype matching in VDJdb favored anti-spike CD8 responses and did not capture private and CD4 specificities.

One entry per CDR3 protein, called by TCRdb with MiXCR from the 5' RACE reads. Here the sample spans more than 85,000 distinct CDR3 sequences, 16% being singletons. On this clonotype: Its antigen is undetermined.

The CDR3 is 16 residues long. CDR1 and CDR2 from the germline V gene are MNHEY and SMNVEV (reference sequence). Trimming cost V 4 bases and J 5 bases, with 15 bases left between them. The sequence came from an adult who was a healthcare worker with PCR-confirmed SARS-CoV-2 infection or an uninfected control (not recorded which). The V call is TRBV27, the J call TRBJ1-6; D uncertain. Source: whole blood, taken at baseline. CDR3 in DNA: TGTGCCAGCAGTTCGTCTTTTGTATCGAATAATTCACCCCTCCACTTT. Translated, it gives CASSSSFVSNNSPLHF.